What follows are 2 T cell receptor beta chains derived from one specimen sequenced in a study of prognosis after radiotherapy for stage I lung cancer. Two rounds of multiplex PCR amplified TCR beta CDR3 from genomic DNA. Used in first-round PCR were primers specific to each TRBV and TRBJ gene. TCRdb redid the calling of the multiplex PCR reads with MiXCR, one entry per CDR3 protein. The sample consists of under 75,000 distinct CDR3 sequences, less than 30% of them appearing once. The material was PBMCs, obtained before or after stereotactic body radiation therapy (not recorded which). The receptors were gathered from a donor aged 50 or older with non-small cell lung cancer.

This clonotype has ten or more counts. V gene TRBV7-2 combines with J gene TRBJ2-7; 7 bases map to TRBD1. There are 14 residues in the CDR3. V lost 4 bases, J lost 3 bases, and 6 bases stayed unmatched. Germline-derived CDR1 and CDR2 are SGHTA and FQGNSA. The CDR3 nucleotides are TGTGCCAGCAGCTACCGGGACAGTGACTACGAGCAGTACTTC. Its translation is CASSYRDSDYEQYF.

Remarks on this clonotype: A far larger clone lies a single base away; this is likely a read error. This chain joins TRBV6-2 or TRBV6-3 and TRBJ1-5; tentatively, D is TRBD1 (5 bases). The CDR3 is 13 residues long. Germline values: CDR1 MNHEY, CDR2 SVGEGT. The CDR3 here is CASSSGGNHPQHF. The CDR3 DNA follows: TGTGCCAGCAGTTCGGGGGGAAATCATCCCCAGCATTTT.